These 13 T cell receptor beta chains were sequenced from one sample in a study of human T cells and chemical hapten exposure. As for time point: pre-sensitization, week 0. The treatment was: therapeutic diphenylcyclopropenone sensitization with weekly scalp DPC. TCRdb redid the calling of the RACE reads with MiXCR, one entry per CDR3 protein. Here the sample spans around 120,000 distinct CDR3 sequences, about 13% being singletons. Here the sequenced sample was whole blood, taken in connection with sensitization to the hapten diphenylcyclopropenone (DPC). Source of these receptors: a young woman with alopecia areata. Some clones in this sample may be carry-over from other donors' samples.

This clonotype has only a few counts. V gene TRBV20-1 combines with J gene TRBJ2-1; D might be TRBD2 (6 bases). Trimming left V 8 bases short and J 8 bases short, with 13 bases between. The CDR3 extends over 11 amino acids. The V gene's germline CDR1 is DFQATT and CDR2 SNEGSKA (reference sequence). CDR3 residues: CSSEPGDEQFF. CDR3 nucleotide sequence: TGCAGTTCGGAGCCGGGGGATGAGCAGTTCTTC.

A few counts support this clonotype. CDR3 in amino acids: CASRRTGTDSYEQYF. The CDR3 bases are TGTGCCAGCAGGAGAACCGGTACCGACTCCTACGAGCAGTACTTC. This chain uses TRBV7-9 with TRBJ2-7; D remains ambiguous. CDR3 length: 15 residues. Germline-derived CDR1 and CDR2 are SEHNR and FQNEAQ (reference sequence). V lost 6 bases, J lost 0 bases, and 15 bases lay in between. Combining the CDR3 with reference TRBV7-9 and TRBJ2-7 gives the whole variable domain DTGVSQNPRHKITKRGQNVTFRCDPISEHNRLYWYRQTLGQGPEFLTYFQNEAQLEKSRLLSDRFSAERPKGSFSTLEIQRTEQGDSAMYLCASRRTGTDSYEQYFGPGTRLTVT.

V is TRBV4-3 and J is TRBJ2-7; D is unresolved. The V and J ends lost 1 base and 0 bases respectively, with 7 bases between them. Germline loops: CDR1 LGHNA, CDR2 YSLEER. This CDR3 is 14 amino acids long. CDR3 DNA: TGCGCCAGCAGCCAAGCAAGGTCCTCCTACGAGCAGTACTTC. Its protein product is CASSQARSSYEQYF.

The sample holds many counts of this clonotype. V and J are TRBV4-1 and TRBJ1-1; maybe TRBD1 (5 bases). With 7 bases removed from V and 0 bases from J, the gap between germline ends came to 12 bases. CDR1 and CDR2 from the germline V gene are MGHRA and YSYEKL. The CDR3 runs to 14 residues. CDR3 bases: TGCGCCAGCATCGGGACTGAAGTGAACACTGAAGCTTTCTTT. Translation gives CASIGTEVNTEAFF.

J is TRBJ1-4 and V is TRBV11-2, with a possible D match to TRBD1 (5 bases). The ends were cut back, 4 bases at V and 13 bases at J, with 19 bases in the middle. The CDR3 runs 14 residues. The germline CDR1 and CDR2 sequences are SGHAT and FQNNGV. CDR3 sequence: CASSSLGLNTRLFF. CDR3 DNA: TGTGCCAGCAGCTCATTGGGACTGAATACGAGACTGTTTTTT.

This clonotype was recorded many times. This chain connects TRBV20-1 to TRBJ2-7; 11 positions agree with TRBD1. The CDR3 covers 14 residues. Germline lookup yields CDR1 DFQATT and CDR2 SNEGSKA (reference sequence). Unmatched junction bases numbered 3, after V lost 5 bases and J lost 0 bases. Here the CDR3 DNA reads TGCAGTGCTCACGGACAGGGGGCCTCCTACGAGCAGTACTTC. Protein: CSAHGQGASYEQYF.

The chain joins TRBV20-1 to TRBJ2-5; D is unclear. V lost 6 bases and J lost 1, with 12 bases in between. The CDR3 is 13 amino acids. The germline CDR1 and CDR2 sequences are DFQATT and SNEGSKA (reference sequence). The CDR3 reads CSAPRLLQETQYF. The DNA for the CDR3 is TGCAGTGCCCCCCGACTGCTCCAAGAGACCCAGTACTTC.

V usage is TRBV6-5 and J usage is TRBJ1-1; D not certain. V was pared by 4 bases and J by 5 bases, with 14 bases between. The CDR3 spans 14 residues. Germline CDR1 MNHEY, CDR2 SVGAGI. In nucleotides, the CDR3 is TGTGCCAGCAGTTTCACCTCTTCAGGTACTGAAGCTTTCTTT. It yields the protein CASSFTSSGTEAFF.

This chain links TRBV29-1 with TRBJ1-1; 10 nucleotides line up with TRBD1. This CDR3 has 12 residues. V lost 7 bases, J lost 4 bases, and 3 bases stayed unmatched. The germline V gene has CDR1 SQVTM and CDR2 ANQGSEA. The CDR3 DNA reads TGCAGCGCCGGACAGGGGGGCACTGAAGCTTTCTTT. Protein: CSAGQGGTEAFF.

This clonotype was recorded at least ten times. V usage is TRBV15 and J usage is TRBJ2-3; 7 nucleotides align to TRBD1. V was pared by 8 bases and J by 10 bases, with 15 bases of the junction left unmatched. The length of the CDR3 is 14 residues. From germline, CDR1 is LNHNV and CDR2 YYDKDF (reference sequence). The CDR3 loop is CATATGQAYGAQYF. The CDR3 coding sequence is TGTGCCACCGCGACAGGGCAAGCGTATGGGGCGCAGTATTTT.

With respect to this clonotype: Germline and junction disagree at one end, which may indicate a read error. The CDR3 protein is CASTQPGTSRAGELFF. The CDR3 nucleotides are TGTGCCAGCACCCAACCCGGGACTAGCAGGGCCGGGGAGCTGTTTTTT. The chain uses TRBV3-1 and TRBJ2-2; TRBD2 agrees at 9 bases. Germline V gene sequence: CDR1 LGHDT, CDR2 YNNKEL (reference sequence). This CDR3 contains 16 residues. Based on the CDR3 plus reference TRBV3-1 and TRBJ2-2, the full variable domain is DTAVSQTPKYLVTQMGNDKSIKCEQNLGHDTMYWYKQDSKKFLKIMFSYNNKELIINETVPNRFSPKSPDKAHLNLHINSLELGDSAVYFCASTQPGTSRAGELFFGEGSRLTVL.

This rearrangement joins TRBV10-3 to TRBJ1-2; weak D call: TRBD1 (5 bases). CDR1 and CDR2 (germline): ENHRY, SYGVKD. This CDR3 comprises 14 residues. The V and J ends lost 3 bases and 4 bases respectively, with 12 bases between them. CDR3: CAISDVGQVYGYTF. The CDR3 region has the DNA TGTGCCATCAGTGATGTGGGGCAGGTCTATGGCTACACCTTC.

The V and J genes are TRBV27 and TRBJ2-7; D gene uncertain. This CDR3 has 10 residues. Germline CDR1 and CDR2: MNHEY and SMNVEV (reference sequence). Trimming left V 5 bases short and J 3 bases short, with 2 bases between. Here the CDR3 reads CASSRYEQYF. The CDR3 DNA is TGTGCCAGCAGTCGCTACGAGCAGTACTTC.